This note documents a single T cell receptor (beta chain) sequence. Original handling: CDR3 was compared across clinicopathological groups, and the resulting differences were used to build a distant-metastasis classifier for papillary thyroid cancer. TCRdb called clones again from the PCR reads with MiXCR. The V and J calls, along with clone size, are taken from TCRdb and not from the paper's own processing. The top ten hold approximately 4.8% of the sample, which has around 28,000 clones, around 15% seen once. The data belong to a study of metastatic and nonmetastatic thyroid tumors. Study overall: The authors compared repertoires across blood and tumor or nodule tissue from malignant and benign thyroid patients.

Among the patients, none had received any treatment before thyroid surgery. The length of the CDR3 is 17 residues. Germline V gene data show CDR1 as KGHDR and CDR2 as SFDVKD. The trim removed 3 bases at V and 0 bases at J, leaving 7 bases unmatched. This rearrangement joins TRBV24-1 to TRBJ2-1, with TRBD2 identical over 7 bases. Sequenced material: blood. This receptor was taken from a female donor with papillary thyroid cancer or a benign thyroid nodule (not recorded which). Some clones in this sample may be carry-over from other donors' samples. In nucleotides, the CDR3 is TGTGCCACCAGTGATATTAGGGGCGGGAGCTCCTACAATGAGCAGTTCTTC. Translated: CATSDIRGGSSYNEQFF.